This T cell receptor beta chain was sequenced in a study of neurological immune-mediated disorders. General study findings and limits: While HTLV-1-associated myelopathy showed the greatest TCR clonal expansion, multiple sclerosis showed the least, falling below healthy controls.

In TCRdb, the 5' RACE reads were re-called with MiXCR into one record per CDR3 protein. The sample lists about 31,000 distinct CDR3 sequences, roughly 3.7% occurring once. This clonotype was counted many times. The antigen is unknown. The germline V gene has CDR1 SGHRS and CDR2 YFSETQ. The CDR3 totals 18 residues. The V end lost 1 base, the J end lost 0 bases, and 14 bases lay between the germline ends. The chain is built from TRBV5-1 and TRBJ2-6, with D tentatively TRBD1 (6 bases). The receptor comes from a woman aged 40 to 55 in good health. The material sequenced was CD4+ T cells from blood. The CDR3 reads CASSLRQGSPSGANVLTF. The CDR3 bases are TGCGCCAGCAGCTTGAGGCAGGGGTCCCCCTCTGGGGCCAACGTCCTGACTTTC.